This T cell receptor (beta chain) was obtained from a study of cytomegalovirus exposure and HLA in healthy donors. In the PCR, 60 Vbeta and 13 Jbeta primers were used. The assay was immunoSEQ multiplex PCR, and TCRdb's table has in-frame clones only and misses some. The repertoire has 150,000 to 200,000 clones, more than 75% of them found once; the top ten carry around 0.8%. Germline V gene lookup returns CDR1 KGHSH and CDR2 LQKENI. The CDR3 contains 17 residues. V lost 2 bases to trimming and J lost 2 bases, with 15 bases between them. Specimen: PBMCs. This chain uses TRBV18 with TRBJ1-4; D perhaps matches TRBD1 (6 bases). The sequence was collected from a woman aged 18-30 years in good health and CMV-seronegative. CDR3 in DNA: TGTGCCAGCTCACCAATTCCCAGGGGCGTTACTAATGAAAAACTGTTTTTT. As protein: CASSPIPRGVTNEKLFF.